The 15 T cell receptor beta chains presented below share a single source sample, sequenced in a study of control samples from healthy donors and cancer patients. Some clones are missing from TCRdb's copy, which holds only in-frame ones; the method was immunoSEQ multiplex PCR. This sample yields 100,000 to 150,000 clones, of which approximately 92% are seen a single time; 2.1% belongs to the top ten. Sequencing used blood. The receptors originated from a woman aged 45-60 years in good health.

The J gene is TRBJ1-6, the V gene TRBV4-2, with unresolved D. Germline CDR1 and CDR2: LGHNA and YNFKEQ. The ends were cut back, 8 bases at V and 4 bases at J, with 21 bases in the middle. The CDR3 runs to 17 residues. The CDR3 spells CASQQTEGEYYNSPLHF. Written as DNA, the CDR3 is TGTGCCAGCCAACAAACCGAGGGAGAATATTATAATTCACCCCTCCACTTT.

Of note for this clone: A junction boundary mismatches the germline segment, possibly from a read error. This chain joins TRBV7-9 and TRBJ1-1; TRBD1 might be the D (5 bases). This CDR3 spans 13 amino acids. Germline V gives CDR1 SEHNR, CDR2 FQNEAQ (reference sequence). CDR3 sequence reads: CASSYRDGSFLVF. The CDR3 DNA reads TGTGCCAGCAGCTACCGGGACGGAAGCTTTCTGGTCTTT. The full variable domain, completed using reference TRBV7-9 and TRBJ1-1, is DTGVSQNPRHKITKRGQNVTFRCDPISEHNRLYWYRQTLGQGPEFLTYFQNEAQLEKSRLLSDRFSAERPKGSFSTLEIQRTEQGDSAMYLCASSYRDGSFLVFGQGTRLTVV.

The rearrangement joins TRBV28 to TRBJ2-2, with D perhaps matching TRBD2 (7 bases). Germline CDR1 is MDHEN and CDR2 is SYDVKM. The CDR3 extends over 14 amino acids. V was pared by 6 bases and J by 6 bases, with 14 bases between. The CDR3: CASRLGGASGELFF. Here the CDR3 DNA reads TGTGCCAGCAGATTAGGGGGGGCGTCCGGGGAGCTGTTTTTT.

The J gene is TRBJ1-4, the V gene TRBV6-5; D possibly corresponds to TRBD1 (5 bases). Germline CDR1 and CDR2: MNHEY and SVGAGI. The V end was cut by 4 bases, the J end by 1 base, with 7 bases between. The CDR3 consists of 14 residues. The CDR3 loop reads CASSSTETNEKLFF. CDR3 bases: TGTGCCAGCAGTTCGACAGAAACTAATGAAAAACTGTTTTTT.

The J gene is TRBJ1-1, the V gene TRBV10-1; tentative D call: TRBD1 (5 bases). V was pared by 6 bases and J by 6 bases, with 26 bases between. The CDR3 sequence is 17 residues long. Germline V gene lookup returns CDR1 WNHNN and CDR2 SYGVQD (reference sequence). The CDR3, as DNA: TGCGCCAGCAGCTCCGGGGGGACGGGTCAGCCAAACTCTGAAGCTTTCTTT. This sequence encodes CASSSGGTGQPNSEAFF.

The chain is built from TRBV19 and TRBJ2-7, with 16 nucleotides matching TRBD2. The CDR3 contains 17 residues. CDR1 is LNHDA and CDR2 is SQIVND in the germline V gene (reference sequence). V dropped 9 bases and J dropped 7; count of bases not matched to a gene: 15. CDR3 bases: TGTGCCAGCTCCCCCCCGGGACTAGCGGGAGGGCCGAGAGAGCAGTACTTC. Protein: CASSPPGLAGGPREQYF.

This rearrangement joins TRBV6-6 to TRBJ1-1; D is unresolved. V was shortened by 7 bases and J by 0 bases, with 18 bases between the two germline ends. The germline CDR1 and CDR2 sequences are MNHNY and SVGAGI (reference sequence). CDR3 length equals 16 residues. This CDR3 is CASKSGPNNLNTEAFF. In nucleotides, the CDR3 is TGTGCCAGCAAATCCGGGCCGAATAATTTGAACACTGAAGCTTTCTTT.

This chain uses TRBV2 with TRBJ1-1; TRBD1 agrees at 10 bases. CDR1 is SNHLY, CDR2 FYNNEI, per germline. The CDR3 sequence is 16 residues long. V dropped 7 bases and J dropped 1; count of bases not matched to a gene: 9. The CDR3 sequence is CASTPTGGYGNTEAFF. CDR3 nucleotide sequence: TGTGCCAGCACTCCGACAGGGGGCTATGGGAACACTGAAGCTTTCTTT. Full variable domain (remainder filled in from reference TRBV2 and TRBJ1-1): EPEVTQTPSHQVTQMGQEVILRCVPISNHLYFYWYRQILGQKVEFLVSFYNNEISEKSEIFDDQFSVERPDGSNFTLKIRSTKLEDSAMYFCASTPTGGYGNTEAFFGQGTRLTVV.

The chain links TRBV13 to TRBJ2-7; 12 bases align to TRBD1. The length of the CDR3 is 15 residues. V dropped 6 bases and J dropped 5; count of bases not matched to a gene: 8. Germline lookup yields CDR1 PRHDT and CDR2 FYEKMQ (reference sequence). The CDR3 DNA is TGTGCCAGCAGTAAACCGGGACAGGGGGCCGACGAGCAGTACTTC. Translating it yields CASSKPGQGADEQYF.

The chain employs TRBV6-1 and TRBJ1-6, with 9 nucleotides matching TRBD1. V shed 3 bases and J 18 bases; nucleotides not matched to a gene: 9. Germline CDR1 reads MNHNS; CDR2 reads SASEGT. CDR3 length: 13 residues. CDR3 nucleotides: TGTGCCAGCAGTGAGACTCCGGGACAGGGTTACCACTTT. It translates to CASSETPGQGYHF.

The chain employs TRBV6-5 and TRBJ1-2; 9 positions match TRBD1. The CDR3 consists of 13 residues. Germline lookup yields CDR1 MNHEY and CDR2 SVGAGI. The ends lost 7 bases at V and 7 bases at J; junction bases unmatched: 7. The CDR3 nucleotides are TGTGCCAGCACACCGACAGGGGGAACTGGCTACACCTTC. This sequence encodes CASTPTGGTGYTF.

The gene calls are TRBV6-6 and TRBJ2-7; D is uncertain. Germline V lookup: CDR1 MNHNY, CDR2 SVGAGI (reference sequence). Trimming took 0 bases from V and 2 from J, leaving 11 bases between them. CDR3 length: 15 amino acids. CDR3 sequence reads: CASSYSRVPTYEQYF. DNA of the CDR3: TGTGCCAGCAGTTACTCCCGGGTGCCAACCTACGAGCAGTACTTC.

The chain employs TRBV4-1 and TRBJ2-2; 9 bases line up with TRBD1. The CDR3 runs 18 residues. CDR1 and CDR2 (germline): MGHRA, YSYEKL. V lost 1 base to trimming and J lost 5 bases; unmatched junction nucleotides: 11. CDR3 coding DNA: TGCGCCAGCAGCCAAGCCGTTCTCAGGACAGGGGTTACCGGGGAGCTGTTTTTT. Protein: CASSQAVLRTGVTGELFF.

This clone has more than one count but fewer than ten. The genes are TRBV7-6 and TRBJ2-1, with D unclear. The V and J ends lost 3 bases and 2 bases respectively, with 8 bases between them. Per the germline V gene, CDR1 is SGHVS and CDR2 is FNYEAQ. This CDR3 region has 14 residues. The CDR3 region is CASSLTATYNEQFF. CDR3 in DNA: TGTGCCAGCAGCTTGACGGCTACCTACAATGAGCAGTTCTTC.

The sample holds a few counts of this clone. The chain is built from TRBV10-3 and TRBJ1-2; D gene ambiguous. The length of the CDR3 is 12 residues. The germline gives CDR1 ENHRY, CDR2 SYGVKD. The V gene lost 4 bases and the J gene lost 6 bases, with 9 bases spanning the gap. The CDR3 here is CAISAREDGYTF. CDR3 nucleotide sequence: TGTGCCATCAGTGCTCGGGAAGATGGCTACACCTTC.